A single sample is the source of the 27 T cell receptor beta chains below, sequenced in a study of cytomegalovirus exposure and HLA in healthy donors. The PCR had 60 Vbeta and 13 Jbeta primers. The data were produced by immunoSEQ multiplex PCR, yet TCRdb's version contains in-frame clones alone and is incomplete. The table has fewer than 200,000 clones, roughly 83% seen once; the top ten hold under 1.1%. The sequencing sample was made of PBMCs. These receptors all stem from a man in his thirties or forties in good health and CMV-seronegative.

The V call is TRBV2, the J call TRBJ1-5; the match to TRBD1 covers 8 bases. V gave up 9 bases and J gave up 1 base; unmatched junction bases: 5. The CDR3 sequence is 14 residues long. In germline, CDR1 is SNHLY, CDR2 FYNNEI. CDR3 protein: CASGQGLSNQPQHF. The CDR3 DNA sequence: TGTGCCAGTGGACAGGGTCTCAGCAATCAGCCCCAGCATTTT. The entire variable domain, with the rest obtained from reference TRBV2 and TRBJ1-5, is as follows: EPEVTQTPSHQVTQMGQEVILRCVPISNHLYFYWYRQILGQKVEFLVSFYNNEISEKSEIFDDQFSVERPDGSNFTLKIRSTKLEDSAMYFCASGQGLSNQPQHFGDGTRLSIL.

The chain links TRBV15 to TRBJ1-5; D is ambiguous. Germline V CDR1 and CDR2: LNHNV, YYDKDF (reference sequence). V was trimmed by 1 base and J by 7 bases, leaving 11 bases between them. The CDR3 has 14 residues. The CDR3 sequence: CATSRVRGPQPQHF. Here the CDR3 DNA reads TGTGCCACCAGCAGAGTGAGAGGTCCGCAGCCCCAGCATTTT.

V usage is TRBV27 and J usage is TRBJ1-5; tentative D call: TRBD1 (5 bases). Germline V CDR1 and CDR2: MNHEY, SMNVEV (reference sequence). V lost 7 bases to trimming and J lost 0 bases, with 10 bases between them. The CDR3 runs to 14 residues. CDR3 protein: CASNRDFSNQPQHF. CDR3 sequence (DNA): TGTGCCAGCAACCGGGACTTTAGCAATCAGCCCCAGCATTTT.

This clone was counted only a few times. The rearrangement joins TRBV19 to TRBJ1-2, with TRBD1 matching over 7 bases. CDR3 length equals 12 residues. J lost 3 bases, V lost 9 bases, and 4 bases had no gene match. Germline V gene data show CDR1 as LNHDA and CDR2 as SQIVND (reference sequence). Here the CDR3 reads CASDGTDYGYTF. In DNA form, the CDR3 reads TGTGCCAGCGACGGGACAGACTATGGCTACACCTTC.

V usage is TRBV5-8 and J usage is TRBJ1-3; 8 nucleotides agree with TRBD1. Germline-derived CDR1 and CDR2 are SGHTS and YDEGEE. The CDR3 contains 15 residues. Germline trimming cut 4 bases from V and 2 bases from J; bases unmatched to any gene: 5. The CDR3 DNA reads TGTGCCAGCAGCGATCAGGACAGGGCTGGAAACACCATATATTTT. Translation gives CASSDQDRAGNTIYF.

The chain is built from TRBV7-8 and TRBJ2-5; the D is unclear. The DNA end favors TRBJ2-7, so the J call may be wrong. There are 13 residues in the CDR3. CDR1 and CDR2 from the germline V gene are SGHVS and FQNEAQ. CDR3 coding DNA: TGTGCCAGCAGCCCCGTAGCCACCTACGAGCAGTACTTC. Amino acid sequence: CASSPVATYEQYF.

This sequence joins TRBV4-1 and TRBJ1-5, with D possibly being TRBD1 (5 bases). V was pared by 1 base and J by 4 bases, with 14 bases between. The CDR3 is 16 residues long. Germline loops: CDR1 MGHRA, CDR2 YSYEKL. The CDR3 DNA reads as TGCGCCAGCAGCCAAGTGGGGCAAGGCGTAAATCAGCCCCAGCATTTT. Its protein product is CASSQVGQGVNQPQHF.

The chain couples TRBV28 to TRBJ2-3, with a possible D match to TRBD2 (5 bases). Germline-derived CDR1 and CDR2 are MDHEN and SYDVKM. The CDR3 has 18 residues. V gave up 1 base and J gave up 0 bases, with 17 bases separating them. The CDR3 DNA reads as TGTGCCAGCAGTTTATTGTTGTGGCGAGAGCGGAGCACAGATACGCAGTATTTT. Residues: CASSLLLWRERSTDTQYF.

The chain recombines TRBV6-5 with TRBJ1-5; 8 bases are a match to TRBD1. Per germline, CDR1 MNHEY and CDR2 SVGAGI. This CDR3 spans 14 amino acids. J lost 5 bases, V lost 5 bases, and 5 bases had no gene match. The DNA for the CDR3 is TGTGCCAGCAGTCGGACAGGGCAATATCAGCCCCAGCATTTT. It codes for CASSRTGQYQPQHF.

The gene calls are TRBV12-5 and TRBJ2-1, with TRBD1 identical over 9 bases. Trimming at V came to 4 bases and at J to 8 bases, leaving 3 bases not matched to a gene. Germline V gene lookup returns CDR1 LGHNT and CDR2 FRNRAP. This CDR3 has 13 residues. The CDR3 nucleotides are TGTGCTAGTGGTTCAACAGGGGGCCATGAGCAGTTCTTC. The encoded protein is CASGSTGGHEQFF.

DNA of the CDR3: TGCATCGTGGACAGGATGAACACTGAAGCTTTCTTT. It encodes CIVDRMNTEAFF. The chain is built from TRBV29-1 and TRBJ1-1, with 7 positions matching TRBD1. Germline V lookup: CDR1 SQVTM, CDR2 ANQGSEA. This CDR3 has 12 amino acids.

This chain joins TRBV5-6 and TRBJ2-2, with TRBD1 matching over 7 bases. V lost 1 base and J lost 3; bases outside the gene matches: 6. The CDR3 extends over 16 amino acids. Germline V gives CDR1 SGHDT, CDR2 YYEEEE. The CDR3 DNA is TGTGCCAGCAGCTTGTCTAGGGGGACAGACACCGGGGAGCTGTTTTTT. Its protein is CASSLSRGTDTGELFF.

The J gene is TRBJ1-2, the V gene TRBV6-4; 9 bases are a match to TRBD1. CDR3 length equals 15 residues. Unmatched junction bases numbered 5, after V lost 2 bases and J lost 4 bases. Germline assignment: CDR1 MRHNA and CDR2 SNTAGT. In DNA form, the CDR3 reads TGTGCCAGCAGTGACACGGGACAGGGTTCCTATGGCTACACCTTC. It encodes CASSDTGQGSYGYTF.

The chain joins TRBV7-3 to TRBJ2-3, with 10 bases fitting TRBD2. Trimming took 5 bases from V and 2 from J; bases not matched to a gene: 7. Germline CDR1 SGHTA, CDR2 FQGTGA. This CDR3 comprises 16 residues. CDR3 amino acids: CASSPGTSAFTDTQYF. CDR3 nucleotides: TGTGCCAGCAGCCCGGGGACTAGCGCCTTCACAGATACGCAGTATTTT.

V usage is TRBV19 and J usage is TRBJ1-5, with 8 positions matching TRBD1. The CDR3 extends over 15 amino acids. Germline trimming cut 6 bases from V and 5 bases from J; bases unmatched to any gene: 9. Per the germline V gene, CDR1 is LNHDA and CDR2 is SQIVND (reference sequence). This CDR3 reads CASSYLTGGHQPQHF. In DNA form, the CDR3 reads TGTGCCAGTAGCTATCTAACAGGGGGGCATCAGCCCCAGCATTTT.

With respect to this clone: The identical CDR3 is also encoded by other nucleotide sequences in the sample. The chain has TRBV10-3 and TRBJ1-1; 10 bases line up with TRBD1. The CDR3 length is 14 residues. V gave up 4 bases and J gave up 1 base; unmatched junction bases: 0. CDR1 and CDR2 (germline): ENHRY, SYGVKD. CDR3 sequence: CAISGTGGNTEAFF. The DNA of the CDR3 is TGTGCCATCAGTGGGACAGGGGGGAACACTGAAGCTTTCTTT.

CDR3 sequence: CAWEPGQSETQYF. In DNA, the CDR3 is TGTGCCTGGGAACCCGGACAGTCGGAGACCCAGTACTTC. This chain connects TRBV30 to TRBJ2-5; possible D gene TRBD1, 6 bases. Germline CDR1 is GTSNPN and CDR2 is SVGIG (reference sequence). The CDR3 length is 13 residues. V lost 5 bases and J 5 bases, leaving 15 bases between the germline ends.

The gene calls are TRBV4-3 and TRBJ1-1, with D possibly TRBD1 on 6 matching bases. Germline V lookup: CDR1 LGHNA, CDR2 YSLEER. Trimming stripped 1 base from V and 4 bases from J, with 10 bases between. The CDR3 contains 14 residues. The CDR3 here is CASSQVGGATEAFF. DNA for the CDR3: TGCGCCAGCAGCCAAGTTGGGGGCGCCACTGAAGCTTTCTTT.

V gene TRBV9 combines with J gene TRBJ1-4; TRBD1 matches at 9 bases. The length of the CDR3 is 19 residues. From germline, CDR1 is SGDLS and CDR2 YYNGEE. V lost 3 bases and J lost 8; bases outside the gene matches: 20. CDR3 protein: CASSAGTGIDGVSREKLFF. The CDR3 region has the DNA TGTGCCAGCAGCGCCGGGACAGGGATCGACGGGGTCTCAAGGGAAAAACTGTTTTTT.

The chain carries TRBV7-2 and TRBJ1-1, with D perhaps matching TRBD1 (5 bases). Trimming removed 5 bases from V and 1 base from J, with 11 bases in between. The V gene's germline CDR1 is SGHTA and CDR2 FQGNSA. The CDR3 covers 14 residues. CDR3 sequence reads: CASSQNQGNTEAFF. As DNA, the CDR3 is TGTGCCAGCAGCCAGAATCAGGGGAACACTGAAGCTTTCTTT.

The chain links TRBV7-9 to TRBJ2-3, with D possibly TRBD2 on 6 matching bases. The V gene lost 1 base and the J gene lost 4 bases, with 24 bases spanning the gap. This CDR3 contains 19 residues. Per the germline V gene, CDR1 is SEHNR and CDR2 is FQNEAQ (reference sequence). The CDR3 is CASSLGGEAFRSSPDTQYF. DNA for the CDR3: TGTGCCAGCAGCTTAGGAGGGGAGGCCTTCCGGTCTTCCCCAGATACGCAGTATTTT.

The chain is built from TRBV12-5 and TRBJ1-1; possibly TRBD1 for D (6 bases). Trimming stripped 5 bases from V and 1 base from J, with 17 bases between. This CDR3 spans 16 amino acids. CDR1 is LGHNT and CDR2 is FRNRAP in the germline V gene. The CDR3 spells CASGPYRVGPNTEAFF. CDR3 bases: TGTGCTAGTGGTCCATACAGGGTGGGCCCGAACACTGAAGCTTTCTTT.

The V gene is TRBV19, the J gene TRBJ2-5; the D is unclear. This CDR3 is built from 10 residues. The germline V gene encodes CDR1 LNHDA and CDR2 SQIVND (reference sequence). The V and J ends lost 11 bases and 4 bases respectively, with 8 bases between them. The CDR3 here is CAPSRETQYF. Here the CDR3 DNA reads TGTGCCCCCTCTAGAGAGACCCAGTACTTC.

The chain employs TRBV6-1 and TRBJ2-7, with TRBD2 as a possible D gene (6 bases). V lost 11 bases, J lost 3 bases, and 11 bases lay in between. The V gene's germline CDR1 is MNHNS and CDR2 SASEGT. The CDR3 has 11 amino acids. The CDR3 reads CAGGALYEQYF. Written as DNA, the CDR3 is TGTGCCGGAGGGGCTCTCTACGAGCAGTACTTC.

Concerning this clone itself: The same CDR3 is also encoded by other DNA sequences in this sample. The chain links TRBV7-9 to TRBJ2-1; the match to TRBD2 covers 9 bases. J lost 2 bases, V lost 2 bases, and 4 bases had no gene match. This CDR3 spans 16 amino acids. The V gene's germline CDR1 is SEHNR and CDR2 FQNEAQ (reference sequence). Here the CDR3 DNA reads TGTGCCAGCAGCTTAAGCTTAGCGGGGGCCTACAATGAGCAGTTCTTC. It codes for CASSLSLAGAYNEQFF. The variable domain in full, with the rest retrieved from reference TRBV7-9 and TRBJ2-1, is DTGVSQNPRHKITKRGQNVTFRCDPISEHNRLYWYRQTLGQGPEFLTYFQNEAQLEKSRLLSDRFSAERPKGSFSTLEIQRTEQGDSAMYLCASSLSLAGAYNEQFFGPGTRLTVL.

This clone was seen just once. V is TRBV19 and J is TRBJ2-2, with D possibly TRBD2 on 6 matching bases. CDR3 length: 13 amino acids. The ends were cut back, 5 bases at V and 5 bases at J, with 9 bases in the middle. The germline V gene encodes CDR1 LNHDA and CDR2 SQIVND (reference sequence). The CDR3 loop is CASSFGGTGELFF. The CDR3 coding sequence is TGTGCCAGTAGTTTCGGAGGGACCGGGGAGCTGTTTTTT.

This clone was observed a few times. CDR3 in DNA: TGTGCCAGCAGCCAAGATAGGGGGGGGCGGGGGACCGGGGAGCTGTTTTTT. Its translation is CASSQDRGGRGTGELFF. The chain employs TRBV4-2 and TRBJ2-2; possibly TRBD2 for D (7 bases). Germline CDR1 and CDR2: LGHNA and YNFKEQ. CDR3 length: 17 amino acids. The V end lost 0 bases, the J end lost 5 bases, and 16 bases lay between the germline ends.